The clone carrying this T cell receptor (beta chain) showed up just once. These data belong to a study of OX40 agonist ivuxolimab in advanced cancers. Germline CDR1 and CDR2: SGHDT and YYEEEE. The CDR3 consists of 14 residues. V shed 4 bases and J shed 4 bases, with 11 bases lying between them. Method: immunoSEQ multiplex PCR; TCRdb's copy keeps in-frame clones and lacks some. The table includes roughly 58,000 clones, over 75% detected once. The chain combines TRBV5-6 with TRBJ2-2; D ambiguous. The sequencing here drew on CD4+ or CD8+ T cells sorted from blood, taken in a trial of the OX40 agonist ivuxolimab. This clonotype was obtained from an adult with an advanced solid tumor such as melanoma, head and neck, liver or kidney cancer. CDR3 in amino acids: CASSVGRFTGELFF. The CDR3 nucleotides read TGTGCCAGCAGCGTTGGAAGATTCACCGGGGAGCTGTTTTTT.